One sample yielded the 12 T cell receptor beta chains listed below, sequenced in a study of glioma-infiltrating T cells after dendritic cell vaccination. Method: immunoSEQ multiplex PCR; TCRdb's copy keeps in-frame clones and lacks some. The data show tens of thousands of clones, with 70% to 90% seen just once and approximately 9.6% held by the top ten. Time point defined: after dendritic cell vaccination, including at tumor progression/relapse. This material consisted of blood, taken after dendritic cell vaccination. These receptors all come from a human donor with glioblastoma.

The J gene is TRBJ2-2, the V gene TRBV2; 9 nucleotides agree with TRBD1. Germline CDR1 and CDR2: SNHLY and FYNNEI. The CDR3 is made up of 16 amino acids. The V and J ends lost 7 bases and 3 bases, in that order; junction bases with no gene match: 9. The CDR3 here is CASKQGANFDTGELFF. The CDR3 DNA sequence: TGTGCCAGCAAACAGGGGGCAAATTTTGACACCGGGGAGCTGTTTTTT.

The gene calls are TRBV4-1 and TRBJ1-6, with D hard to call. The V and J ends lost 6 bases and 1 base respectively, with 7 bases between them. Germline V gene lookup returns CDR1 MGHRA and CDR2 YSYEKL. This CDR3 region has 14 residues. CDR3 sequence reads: CASRESSYNSPLHF. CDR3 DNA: TGCGCCAGCAGGGAGAGTTCCTATAATTCACCCCTCCACTTT.

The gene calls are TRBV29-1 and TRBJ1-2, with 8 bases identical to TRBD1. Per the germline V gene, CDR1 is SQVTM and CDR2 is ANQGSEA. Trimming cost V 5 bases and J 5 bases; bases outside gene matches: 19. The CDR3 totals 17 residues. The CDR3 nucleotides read TGCAGCGTTTTTTCTTTCGCCGGACAGGGCCGAGGGTATGGCTACACCTTC. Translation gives CSVFSFAGQGRGYGYTF. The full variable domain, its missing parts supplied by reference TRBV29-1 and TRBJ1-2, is SAVISQKPSRDICQRGTSLTIQCQVDSQVTMMFWYRQQPGQSLTLIATANQGSEATYESGFVIDKFPISRPNLTFSTLTVSNMSPEDSSIYLCSVFSFAGQGRGYGYTFGSGTRLTVV.

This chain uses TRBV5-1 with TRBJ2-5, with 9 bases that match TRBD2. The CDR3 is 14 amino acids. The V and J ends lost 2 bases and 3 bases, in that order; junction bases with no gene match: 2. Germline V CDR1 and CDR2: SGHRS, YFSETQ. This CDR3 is CASSLGGGEETQYF. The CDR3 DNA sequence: TGCGCCAGCAGCTTAGGCGGGGGGGAAGAGACCCAGTACTTC.

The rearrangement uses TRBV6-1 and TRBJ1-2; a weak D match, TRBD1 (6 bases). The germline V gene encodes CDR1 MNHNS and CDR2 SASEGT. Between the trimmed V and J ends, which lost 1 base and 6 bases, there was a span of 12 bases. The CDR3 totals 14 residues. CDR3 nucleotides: TGTGCCAGCAGTGAAGTGGCAGGGGCTAATGGCTACACCTTC. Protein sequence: CASSEVAGANGYTF.

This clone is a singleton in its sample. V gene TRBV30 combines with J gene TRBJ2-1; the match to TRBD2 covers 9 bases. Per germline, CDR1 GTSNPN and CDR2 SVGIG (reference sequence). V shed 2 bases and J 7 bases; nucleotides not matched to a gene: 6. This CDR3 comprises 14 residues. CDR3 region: CAWSLAGGANEQFF. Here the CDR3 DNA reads TGTGCCTGGAGTCTGGCGGGGGGGGCGAATGAGCAGTTCTTC.

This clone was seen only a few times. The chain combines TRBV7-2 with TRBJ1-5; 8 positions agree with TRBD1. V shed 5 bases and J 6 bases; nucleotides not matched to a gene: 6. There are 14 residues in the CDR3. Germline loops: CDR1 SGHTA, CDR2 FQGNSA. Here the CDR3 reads CASSPQGAGQPQHF. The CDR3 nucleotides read TGTGCCAGCAGCCCCCAGGGGGCGGGTCAGCCCCAGCATTTT. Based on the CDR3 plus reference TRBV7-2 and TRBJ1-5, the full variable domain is GAGVSQSPSNKVTEKGKDVELRCDPISGHTALYWYRQSLGQGLEFLIYFQGNSAPDKSGLPSDRFSAERTGGSVSTLTIQRTQQEDSAVYLCASSPQGAGQPQHFGDGTRLSIL.

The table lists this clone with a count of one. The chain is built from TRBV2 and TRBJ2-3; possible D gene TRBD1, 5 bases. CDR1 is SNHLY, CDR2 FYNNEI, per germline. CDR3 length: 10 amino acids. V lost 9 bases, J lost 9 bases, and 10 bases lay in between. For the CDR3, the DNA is TGTGCCAGTAGGGGTGTCACGCAGTATTTT. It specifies CASRGVTQYF.

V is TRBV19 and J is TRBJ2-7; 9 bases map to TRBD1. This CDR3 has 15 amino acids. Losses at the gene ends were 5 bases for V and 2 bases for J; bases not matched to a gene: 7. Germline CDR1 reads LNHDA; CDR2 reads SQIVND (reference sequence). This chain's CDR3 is CASSPTGGFPYEQYF. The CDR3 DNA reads TGTGCCAGTAGTCCCACAGGGGGCTTCCCCTACGAGCAGTACTTC.

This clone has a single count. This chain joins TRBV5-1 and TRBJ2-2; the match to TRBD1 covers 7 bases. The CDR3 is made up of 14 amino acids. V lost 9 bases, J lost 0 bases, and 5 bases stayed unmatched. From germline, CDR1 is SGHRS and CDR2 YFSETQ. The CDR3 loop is CATGDSSNTGELFF. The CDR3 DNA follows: TGCGCCACCGGGGACAGCTCGAACACCGGGGAGCTGTTTTTT. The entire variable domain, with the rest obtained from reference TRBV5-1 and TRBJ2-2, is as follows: KAGVTQTPRYLIKTRGQQVTLSCSPISGHRSVSWYQQTPGQGLQFLFEYFSETQRNKGNFPGRFSGRQFSNSRSEMNVSTLELGDSALYLCATGDSSNTGELFFGEGSRLTVL.

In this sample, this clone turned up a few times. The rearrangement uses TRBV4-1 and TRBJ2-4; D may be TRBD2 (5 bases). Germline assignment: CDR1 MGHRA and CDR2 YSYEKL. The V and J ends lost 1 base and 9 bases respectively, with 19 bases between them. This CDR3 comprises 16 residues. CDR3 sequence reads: CASSQGTSRETSIQYF. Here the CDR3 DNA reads TGCGCCAGCAGCCAAGGTACCTCCCGGGAAACGAGCATTCAGTACTTC.

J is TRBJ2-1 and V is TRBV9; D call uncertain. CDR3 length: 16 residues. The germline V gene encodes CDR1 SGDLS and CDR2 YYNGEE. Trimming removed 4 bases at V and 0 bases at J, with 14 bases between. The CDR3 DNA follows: TGTGCCAGCAGCCCCACTTTAAGTAGCTCCTACAATGAGCAGTTCTTC. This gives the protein CASSPTLSSSYNEQFF.